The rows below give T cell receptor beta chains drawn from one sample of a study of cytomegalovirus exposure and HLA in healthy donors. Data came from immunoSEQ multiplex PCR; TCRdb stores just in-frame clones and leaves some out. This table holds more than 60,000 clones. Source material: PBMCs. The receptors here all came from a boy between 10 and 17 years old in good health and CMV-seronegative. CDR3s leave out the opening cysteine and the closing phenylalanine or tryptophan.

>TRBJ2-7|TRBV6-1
ASSSGLYSLEQY
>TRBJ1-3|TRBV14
ASSQGGGFRNTIY
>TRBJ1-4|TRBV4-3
ASTLQGSNEKLF
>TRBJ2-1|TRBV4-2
ASSQLGQGVYNEQF
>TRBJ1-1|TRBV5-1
ASSYGQGEAF
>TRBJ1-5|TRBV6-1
ASSEQATGNNQPQH
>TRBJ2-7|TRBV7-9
ASSLVGQPFYEQY
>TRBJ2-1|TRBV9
ASSPDYNEQF
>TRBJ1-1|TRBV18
ASTVEGDGGGAF
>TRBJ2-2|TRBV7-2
ASSPRKGSGNGELF
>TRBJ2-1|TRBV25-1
ASAAPSSYNEQF
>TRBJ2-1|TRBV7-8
ASSPRTSGRAGDEQF
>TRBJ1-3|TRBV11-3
ASSPGQGPGNTIY
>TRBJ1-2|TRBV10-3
AISESVRGMDGYT
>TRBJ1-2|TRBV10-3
AISAGGQGNYGYT
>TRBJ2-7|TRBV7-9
ASSSRGQGRDEQY
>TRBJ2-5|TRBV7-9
ASSLKRATGGQETQY
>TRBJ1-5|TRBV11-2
ASSSLRGPNQPQH
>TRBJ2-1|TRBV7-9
ASRDPGQGGNEQF
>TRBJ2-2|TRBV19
ASSIEGLGGAGELF
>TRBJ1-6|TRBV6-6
ASSYGPDNSPLH
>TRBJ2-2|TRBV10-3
AISESQAQNTGELF
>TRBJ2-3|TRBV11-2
ASSTLPGEGSTDTQY
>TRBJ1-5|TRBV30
AWSTGQGSFSNQPQH
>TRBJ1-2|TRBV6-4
ASSAQGLGYT
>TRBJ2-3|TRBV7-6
ASSSNGAGGTDTQY
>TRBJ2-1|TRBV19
ASSIGTGQGDVDEQF
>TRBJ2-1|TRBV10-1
ASSSTSAYNEQF
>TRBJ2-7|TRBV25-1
ASSEGGGIRTYEQY
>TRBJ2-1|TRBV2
ASSEEGSGNYNEQF
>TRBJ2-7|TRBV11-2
ASSLGQIYEQY
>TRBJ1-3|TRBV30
AWSAGTGNTIY
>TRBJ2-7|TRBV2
ASSPDRGIRSYEQY
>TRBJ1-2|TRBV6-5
ASSPLQRSNYGYT
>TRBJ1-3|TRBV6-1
ASSEQGAAGNTIY
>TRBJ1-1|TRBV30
AWSPLTPGNTEAF
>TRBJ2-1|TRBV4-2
ASSQALAVYNEQF
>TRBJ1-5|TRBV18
ASSSIGTFNSNQPQH
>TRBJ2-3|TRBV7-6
ASSLPAGSTDTQY
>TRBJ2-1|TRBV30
AWSIATGTMDNEQF
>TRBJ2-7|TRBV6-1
ASIKRGLDEQY